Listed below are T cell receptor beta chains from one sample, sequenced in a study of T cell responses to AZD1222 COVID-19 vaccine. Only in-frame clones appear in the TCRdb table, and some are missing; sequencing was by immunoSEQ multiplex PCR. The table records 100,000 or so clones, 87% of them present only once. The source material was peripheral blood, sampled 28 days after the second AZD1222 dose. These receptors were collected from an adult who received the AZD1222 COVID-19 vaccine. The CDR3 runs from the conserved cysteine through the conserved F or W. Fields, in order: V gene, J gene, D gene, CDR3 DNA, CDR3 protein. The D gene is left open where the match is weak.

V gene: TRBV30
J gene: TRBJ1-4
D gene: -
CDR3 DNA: TGTGCCTGGAGTGTACGACAGGACGAAAAACTGTTTTTT
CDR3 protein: CAWSVRQDEKLFF

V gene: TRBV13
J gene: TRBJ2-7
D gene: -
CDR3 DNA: TGTGCCAGCAGCTTAGAGGGCCCCACTAGCTCCTACGAGCAGTACTTC
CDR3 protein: CASSLEGPTSSYEQYF

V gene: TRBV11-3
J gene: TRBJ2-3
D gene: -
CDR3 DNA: TGTGCCAGCAGCTTAGGGTGGGCTAGCGGCACAGATACGCAGTATTTT
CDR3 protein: CASSLGWASGTDTQYF

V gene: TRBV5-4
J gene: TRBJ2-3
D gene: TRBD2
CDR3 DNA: TGTGCCAGCAGCCCTGGGGGGGGGTACACAGATACGCAGTATTTT
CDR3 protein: CASSPGGGYTDTQYF

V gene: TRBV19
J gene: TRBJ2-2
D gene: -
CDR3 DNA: TGTGCCAGTAGTATAGAAGGAGGCAGGACGGCCGGGGAGCTGTTTTTT
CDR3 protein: CASSIEGGRTAGELFF

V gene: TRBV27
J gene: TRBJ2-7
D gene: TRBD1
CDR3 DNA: TGTGCCAGCAGTCGCCGGACAGGGGCCCGTTTCGAGCAGTACTTC
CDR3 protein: CASSRRTGARFEQYF

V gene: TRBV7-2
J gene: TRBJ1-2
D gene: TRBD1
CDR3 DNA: TGTGCCAGCAAAAATGGGGCAGGGGGCTATGGCTACACCTTC
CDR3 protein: CASKNGAGGYGYTF

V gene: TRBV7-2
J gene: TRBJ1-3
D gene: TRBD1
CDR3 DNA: TGTGCCAGCAGCCCACGGACAGGGGGTGGAAACACCATATATTTT
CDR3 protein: CASSPRTGGGNTIYF

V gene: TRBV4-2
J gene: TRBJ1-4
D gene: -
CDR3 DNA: TGTGCCAGCAGCCAAGTGGAGGGTACTAATGAAAAACTGTTTTTT
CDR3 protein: CASSQVEGTNEKLFF

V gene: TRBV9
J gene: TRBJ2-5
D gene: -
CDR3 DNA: TGTGCCAGCAGCGTAGTGGGCAGTGGGGAGACCCAGTACTTC
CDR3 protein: CASSVVGSGETQYF

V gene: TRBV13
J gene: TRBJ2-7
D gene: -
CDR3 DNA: TGTGCCAGCAGCGAGGGATTCACCTACGAGCAGTACTTC
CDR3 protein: CASSEGFTYEQYF

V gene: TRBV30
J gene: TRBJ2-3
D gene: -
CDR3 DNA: TGTGCCTGGAGTCACAGGGGCACAGATACGCAGTATTTT
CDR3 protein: CAWSHRGTDTQYF

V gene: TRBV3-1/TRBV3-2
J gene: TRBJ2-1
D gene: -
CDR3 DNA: TGTGCCAGCAGCCAAGAGGCCCATGAGCAGTTCTTC
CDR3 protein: CASSQEAHEQFF

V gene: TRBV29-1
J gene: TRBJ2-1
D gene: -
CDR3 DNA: TGCAGCGTTAGTAGCGGAAAGCAGTTCTTC
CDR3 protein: CSVSSGKQFF

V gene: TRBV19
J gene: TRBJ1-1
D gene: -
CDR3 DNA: TGTGCCAGTAGTATGCGGAGGGGAGGATGGGACACTGAAGCTTTCTTT
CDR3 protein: CASSMRRGGWDTEAFF

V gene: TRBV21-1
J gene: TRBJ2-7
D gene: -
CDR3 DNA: TGTGCCAGCAGCAAAGGGGAGCGGGAACCCCGCTACGAGCAGTACTTC
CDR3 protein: CASSKGEREPRYEQYF

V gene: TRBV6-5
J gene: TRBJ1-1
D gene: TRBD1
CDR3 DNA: TGTGCCAGCAGTTACTCAGGGGGCGCGGACACTGAAGCTTTCTTT
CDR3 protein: CASSYSGGADTEAFF